This T cell receptor beta chain was observed in a study of blood T cells in healthy people across ages. A word on this clonotype: Compared with germline, one end of the junction differs, possibly owing to a read error.

The CDR3 is made up of 16 amino acids. CDR1 is MGHRA and CDR2 is YSYEKL in the germline V gene. There were healthy Caucasian individuals from Russia, aged roughly 6 to 100, serving as donors. Using a J-beta primer mix together with a sample-barcoded 5' primer, a second PCR was run for roughly 6 to 12 cycles. MiXCR was run by TCRdb on the 5' RACE reads, yielding one entry per CDR3 protein. Of roughly 1.6 million distinct CDR3 sequences detected, about 31% appear once; the ten largest clones hold 11%. Sequencing was carried out using blood. This TCR was recovered from a woman in her 30s in good health. This rearrangement joins TRBV4-1 to TRBJ2-3, with no clear D. The CDR3 DNA sequence: TGCGCCAGCAGCCAACTACCGGCGCGCCCCACAGATATGCAGTATTTT. Amino acid sequence: CASSQLPARPTDMQYF.